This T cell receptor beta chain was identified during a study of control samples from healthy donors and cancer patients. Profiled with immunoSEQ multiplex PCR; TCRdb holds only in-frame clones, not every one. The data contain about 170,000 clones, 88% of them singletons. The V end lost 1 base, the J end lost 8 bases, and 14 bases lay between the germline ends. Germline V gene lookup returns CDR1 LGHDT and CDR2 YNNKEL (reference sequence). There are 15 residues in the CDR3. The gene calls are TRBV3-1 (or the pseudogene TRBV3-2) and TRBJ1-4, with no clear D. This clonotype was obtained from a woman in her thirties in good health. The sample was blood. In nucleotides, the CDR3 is TGTGCCAGCAGCCAAGGGATCAAGGGAAGGGAAAAACTGTTTTTT. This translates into CASSQGIKGREKLFF.